The next 10 T cell receptor beta chains were all read from a single sample in a study of a mutant IDH1 vaccine in newly diagnosed glioma. Repertoires were generated with immunoSEQ multiplex PCR, while TCRdb's copy carries only in-frame clones and drops some. This sample has approximately 47,000 clones, with 88% found just once. For these TCRs, the target antigens are not known. Documented time point: week 35, safety follow-up. Doses of 300 ug of mutant IDH1 20-mer peptide were given with topical imiquimod. The sample here was PBMCs, taken from a glioma patient whose treatment included an IDH1 peptide vaccine. The receptors shown here come from a woman in her thirties or forties with glioma.

The V and J genes are TRBV5-1 and TRBJ2-2; a possible D gene is TRBD2 (6 bases). The V gene's germline CDR1 is SGHRS and CDR2 YFSETQ. The CDR3 spans 14 residues. With 0 bases removed from V and 6 bases from J, the gap between germline ends came to 9 bases. CDR3 bases: TGCGCCAGCAGCTTGGGCGGGGAGGCCGGGGAGCTGTTTTTT. As protein: CASSLGGEAGELFF.

The chain recombines TRBV27 with TRBJ2-3; TRBD1 aligns across 9 bases. Germline values: CDR1 MNHEY, CDR2 SMNVEV (reference sequence). This CDR3 has 13 amino acids. V trimming: 6 bases; J trimming: 2 bases; junction bases outside the gene matches: 0. CDR3 coding DNA: TGTGCCAGCAGACAGGGGGCCACAGATACGCAGTATTTT. It specifies CASRQGATDTQYF.

The gene calls are TRBV5-1 and TRBJ2-3; 7 bases line up with TRBD2. V was clipped by 0 bases and J by 2 bases; unmatched bases: 3. CDR1 is SGHRS and CDR2 is YFSETQ in the germline V gene. The CDR3 runs to 15 residues. The CDR3 protein is CASSLEGGNTDTQYF. CDR3 nucleotide sequence: TGCGCCAGCAGCTTGGAGGGAGGGAACACAGATACGCAGTATTTT.

The chain is built from TRBV5-5 and TRBJ2-7, with 7 bases fitting TRBD2. The CDR3 covers 16 residues. Trimming took 4 bases from V and 3 from J; bases not matched to a gene: 13. Germline V gene sequence: CDR1 SGHKS, CDR2 YYEKEE (reference sequence). The CDR3 region has the DNA TGTGCCAGCAGCCCAGGCCCAAATGCGGGGGACTACGAGCAGTACTTC. This sequence encodes CASSPGPNAGDYEQYF.

CDR3 sequence: CASSPRAGGGDTQYF. CDR3 DNA sequence: TGTGCCAGCAGTCCGAGAGCGGGAGGCGGGGATACGCAGTATTTT. The gene calls are TRBV6-5 and TRBJ2-3, with 9 bases fitting TRBD2. Germline lookup yields CDR1 MNHEY and CDR2 SVGAGI. Losses at the gene ends were 5 bases for V and 6 bases for J; bases not matched to a gene: 9. The CDR3 loop spans 15 amino acids.

The J gene is TRBJ1-2, the V gene TRBV19; 10 bases match TRBD1. V dropped 6 bases and J dropped 4; count of bases not matched to a gene: 17. Looked up from germline, CDR1 is LNHDA and CDR2 is SQIVND (reference sequence). The CDR3 spans 18 residues. CDR3 nucleotide sequence: TGTGCCAGTAGCCCGACTCCTGGGGACAGGGGTGGTGTCTATGGCTACACCTTC. Translation gives CASSPTPGDRGGVYGYTF.

The V and J genes are TRBV19 and TRBJ1-2; D unresolved. Germline V gene lookup returns CDR1 LNHDA and CDR2 SQIVND (reference sequence). Trimming cost V 1 base and J 4 bases, with 16 bases left between them. The CDR3 runs 16 residues. The CDR3 region has the DNA TGTGCCAGTAGTATAGCCCTGACATCCCTGGGCTATGGCTACACCTTC. This gives the protein CASSIALTSLGYGYTF.

V gene TRBV5-1 combines with J gene TRBJ2-2; D might be TRBD1 (5 bases). The CDR3 contains 13 residues. V lost 5 bases to trimming and J lost 5 bases, with 10 bases between them. In germline, CDR1 is SGHRS, CDR2 YFSETQ. CDR3 residues: CASRQERTGELFF. The CDR3 DNA sequence: TGCGCCAGCAGACAGGAGAGGACCGGGGAGCTGTTTTTT.

As DNA, the CDR3 is TGTGCCAGCAGATCAGCGGGAGGTCCCACAGATACGCAGTATTTT. Translated, it gives CASRSAGGPTDTQYF. The chain combines TRBV2 with TRBJ2-3; 9 bases fit TRBD2. CDR3 length: 15 residues. With V trimmed by 6 bases and J by 2 bases, 6 bases remained unmatched. Germline-derived CDR1 and CDR2 are SNHLY and FYNNEI. Full variable domain (missing parts from reference TRBV2 and TRBJ2-3): EPEVTQTPSHQVTQMGQEVILRCVPISNHLYFYWYRQILGQKVEFLVSFYNNEISEKSEIFDDQFSVERPDGSNFTLKIRSTKLEDSAMYFCASRSAGGPTDTQYFGPGTRLTVL.

This chain joins TRBV4-2 and TRBJ2-1, with 9 bases identical to TRBD2. The germline gives CDR1 LGHNA, CDR2 YNFKEQ. Trimming at V came to 0 bases and at J to 7 bases, leaving 4 bases not matched to a gene. CDR3 size: 15 residues. The CDR3 region has the DNA TGTGCCAGCAGCCAAGATACAGCGGGGGGTAATGAGCAGTTCTTC. It translates to CASSQDTAGGNEQFF.